Sequencing of this T cell receptor beta chain was carried out in a study of cytomegalovirus exposure and HLA in healthy donors (dated by TCRdb to 2017 to 2019). Notes on the research overall: In an earlier analysis of approximately 500 of the donors, about 260 Gb of sequence data and roughly 100 million unique TCR beta sequences from roughly 190 million T cells were reported. An early release that covered roughly 600 HLA-typed donors contained 250 to 350 gigabases of sequencing data and 75 million to 100 million unique TCR sequences. The genetic ancestry cluster associated with self-reported Caucasian donors included about four fifths of the roughly 400 genotyped donors. The study was designed to test whether signatures of past pathogen exposure could be identified by cataloging public T cell receptors. The study used immunosequencing to profile the T cell repertoires of some 600 subjects and linked those repertoires to cytomegalovirus serostatus. A separate validation cohort of about 110 different subjects was used in addition to the roughly 700-subject first cohort. The study combined high-throughput TCR immunosequencing, statistical association of individual TCRs with disease status, and machine learning to predict cytomegalovirus infection status. A later analysis re-analyzed previously published TCR beta repertoires from 550 to 700 donors and added high-resolution HLA genotyping to study TCR occurrence patterns. In the later analysis, no new phenotypic data were used to find candidate immune exposures; instead, reliance was placed on TCR beta sequences and their occurrence across donors. An earlier analysis of around 540 of the donors applied high-throughput TCR beta sequencing to assess whether each TCR beta V gene segment acted as functional or pseudogenic. Alongside the repertoire data, information on donor age, sex, ethnicity and CMV serostatus was compiled. Genome-wide SNP genotypes for about three fifths of the roughly 670 donors were used in a later genetic analysis, which treated that subset as a discovery cohort. Every repertoire in the discovery cohort had been generated on one and the same sequencing platform. HLA typing included class I and class II loci at four-digit resolution. The number of donors typed differed by locus, with 629-630 for A, B, C, DRB1 and DQB1, roughly 520 for DQA1, about 610 for DPA1, and 472 for DPB1. Roughly 5 DR-DQ haplotypes were handled as single units for association and clustering, since linkage in the cohort was strong. Among some 410 genotyped donors of the cohort, an average of 235,054 unique TCR beta nucleotide sequences were sequenced per donor, about a sixth of them non-productive.

Overall study outcomes, separate from this receptor: Compared with equally common non-associated chains, HLA-associated TCR beta chains in a later analysis were more clonally expanded and had lower generation probabilities. V-gene and J-gene trimming of TCR beta chains was associated with a missense DCLRE1C variant in a later genetic analysis, and the association was replicated in an independent cohort. Linkage disequilibrium might explain the correlated functional status among segregating V segments, but an unknown experimental factor could not be excluded. When HLA alleles, especially DR and DQ, strongly co-occurred, attributing TCR associations to individual alleles was difficult. In vitro tests confirmed that a few of the cytomegalovirus-associated TCR beta chains recognize cytomegalovirus antigens. In both the original and validation cohorts, the classifier was reported to diagnose cytomegalovirus status with high specificity and sensitivity. The authors suggested that the approach could potentially be extended to other disease states and immunological phenotypes. Sequencing depth was assumed to be roughly uniform across donors in the presence/absence analyses, though that assumption may not hold. In an earlier analysis of some 500 of the donors, most TCR beta V segments appeared in productive rearrangements about 87% or about 30% of the time, broadly matching IMGT annotations. At a false discovery rate of 0.05, a later analysis linked some 18,000 TCR beta sequences to specific HLA alleles. A total of 164 TCR beta chains were listed by the study as associated with cytomegalovirus. The cohort was sequenced for TCR beta chains only, and without alpha or paired-chain data the features that could be detected were limited. A later genetic analysis reported fewer N-insertions in productive TCRs among donors in an Asian-associated ancestry cluster than the roughly 620-donor mean. Because some donors lacked HLA typing at each locus, the association tests relied only on the typed subset. A group of highly shared sequence variants was considered likely to be a technical artifact of the sequencing pipeline. The earlier analysis of approximately 540 of the donors excluded 15 to 20 rarely observed V segments, including chromosome 9 orphons, because counts were too low. While some public TCRs were present in many individuals, most TCR sequences turned up only very rarely across donors. Several of the top co-occurrence clusters appeared to be linked to parvovirus B19, influenza, CMV and Epstein-Barr virus, according to a later analysis. A further reported finding was that TCR beta sequences accurately predicted the HLA-A and HLA-B alleles for most subjects in the first cohort. A later analysis found that most CMV-associated TCR beta chains appeared HLA-restricted, with HLA associations seemingly driven largely by CMV exposure. For the cohort, immune exposure information was limited to CMV serostatus. A later analysis found that TCR association rates varied across HLA loci, with DRB1 alleles showing the most associated TCRs and HLA-C alleles the fewest.

Of note for this clone: No antigen is known for it. One base away there is no much larger clone; base qualities are not given.

Preparation of the library involved the immunoSEQ multiplex PCR assay. The multiplex PCR relied on a mix of 60 forward primers for TCR Vbeta segments and 13 reverse primers for TCR Jbeta segments. The CDR3 region of rearranged TCR beta genes was amplified from genomic DNA with a multiplex PCR assay. Amplified TCR beta libraries were sequenced as 87-base-pair reads on the Illumina HiSeq System. The paper's data handling went like this. A later analysis counted 65 million to 90 million unique TCR beta chains across the 550 to 750 repertoires, and 9.5 million to 11 million of these chains were shared by at least two donors. A nearest-neighbor algorithm error-corrected the raw reads and collapsed the reads into unique sequences, merging closely related sequences to remove PCR and sequencing errors. To assign V, D and J gene segments, CDR3 sequences were aligned to IMGT reference sequences. For a sequence to be retained, a match of at least six nucleotides to both a V gene segment and a J gene segment was required. A rearrangement counted as productive if the CDR3 had no stop codons and remained in frame with V and J, and every other rearrangement counted as non-productive. Following IMGT convention, CDR3 was defined as the stretch from the second conserved V-encoded cysteine up to the conserved J-encoded phenylalanine. The earlier analysis of about 570 of the donors excluded any sequence lacking an unambiguous match to a single V gene segment. In an earlier analysis of more than 500 of the donors, a V segment was called functional when productive rearrangements were above 56.7%, and segregating when the standard deviation between donors exceeded 5%. To diagnose cytomegalovirus status from the catalog of TCR beta chain sequences, a statistical classification framework was built. In a later analysis, V and J genes were assigned by comparing TCR nucleotide sequences against IMGT/GENE-DB human TR gene sequences. The TCRdist pipeline was used in a later analysis to assign CDR3 sequences and most-parsimonious VDJ recombination scenarios. In a later analysis, each TCR beta chain was defined by its CDR3 amino acid sequence together with its V-gene family, and reads without a unique V-gene family were excluded. A later analysis removed several hundred highly shared, low-generation-probability nucleotide sequences to deal with suspected cross-contamination and a sequencing artifact. For each public chain, a later analysis derived a clonal expansion index from normalized ranks of inferred template counts within each repertoire. A later analysis computed generation probabilities with a VDJ recombination model fitted to out-of-frame rearrangements, and checked the results against IGoR. In a later analysis, hypergeometric tests were used to score TCR-TCR, TCR-HLA and TCR-CMV co-occurrence, with a repertoire-size bias correction applied to TCR pairs. In a later analysis, false discovery rates were estimated by permuting HLA or CMV assignments 20 times. In a later analysis, co-occurring TCRs were grouped with DBSCAN, and TCRdist sequence similarity was added when clustering was performed within HLA-allele-positive subsets. Co-occurrence clustering excluded repertoires with fewer than 30,000 or more than 120,000 public chains, plus five with anomalous nucleotide sharing. In TCRdb, the immuneACCESS table is reduced to in-frame sequences with V and J assigned. These tables do not hold every clone; where another copy was compared, an unresolved V gene accounts for under half, and the others remain unexplained. The V and J calls and clone size come from that table; D and trimming were worked out from the DNA. The sample table holds 100,000 to 150,000 clones, of which about 80% were seen once. Jointly, the top ten make up more than 3.5% of the sample.

The cohort comprised fewer than 750 healthy bone marrow donors. All cohort members were sampled while nominally healthy, although unrecorded immune exposures were likely present. The donor was CMV seropositive and belonged to the group of more than 250 seropositive cohort members. A peripheral blood sample was provided by each donor, and peripheral blood mononuclear cells were used for TCR beta sequencing. The Qiagen DNeasy Blood Extraction Kit was used to extract genomic DNA from the blood cell samples. The sequence was obtained from a woman in her thirties or forties in good health and CMV-seropositive. Material: PBMCs.

The CDR3 has the sequence CASTLRLDAGGEQFF. Read as DNA, the sequence is TGTGCCAGCACCCTCCGACTGGATGCGGGAGGTGAGCAGTTCTTC. The chain links TRBV27 with TRBJ2-1; 8 bases in the middle match TRBD2. Compared with germline, V lacks 7 bases and J lacks 9 bases; bases without a gene match: 14. The CDR3 has 15 amino acids, counting the end cysteine and phenylalanine. Only the CDR3 portion is preserved as DNA: 45 bases, with reading frame beginning at the first base. CDR1 MNHEY and CDR2 SMNVEV were looked up in the germline V gene (reference sequence).